A selection of T cell receptor beta chains follows, all from one sample in a study of cytotoxic CD8 clonotypes in ibrutinib-treated CLL. The protocol was immunoSEQ multiplex PCR, while the TCRdb copy is restricted to in-frame clones and leaves out a portion. The table records some 35,000 clones, 71% of them present only once. The specimen was PBMCs, collected at disease progression, from a patient treated with ibrutinib. Receptors originate from a human donor with chronic lymphocytic leukemia. Each CDR3 is given with its conserved first and last residue. The D gene is left open where the match is weak. Only some rows state a clone size, as once, few, many or a class for expanded clones.

V gene: TRBV7-6
clone size: NA
J gene: TRBJ1-5
D gene: TRBD1
CDR3 DNA: TGTGCCAGCAGCTTAAACCCGCCGGGACAGGGTAGCAATCAGCCCCAGCATTTT
CDR3 protein: CASSLNPPGQGSNQPQHF

V gene: TRBV6-5
clone size: NA
J gene: TRBJ2-3
D gene: NA
CDR3 DNA: TGTGCCAGCAGTTTCCCAGGGTCAGATACGCAGTATTTT
CDR3 protein: CASSFPGSDTQYF

V gene: TRBV28
clone size: NA
J gene: TRBJ2-3
D gene: NA
CDR3 DNA: TGTGCCAGCAGGCTTAGCAGAGATACGCAGTATTTT
CDR3 protein: CASRLSRDTQYF

V gene: TRBV6-6
clone size: NA
J gene: TRBJ1-5
D gene: TRBD1
CDR3 DNA: TGTGCCAGCAGTTCATCAGGGGGCGGGCAGCCCCAGCATTTT
CDR3 protein: CASSSSGGGQPQHF

V gene: TRBV2
clone size: NA
J gene: TRBJ2-3
D gene: NA
CDR3 DNA: TGTGCCAGCAGTGCGCTAGGGGGGGGAAGCACAGATACGCAGTATTTT
CDR3 protein: CASSALGGGSTDTQYF

V gene: TRBV14
clone size: NA
J gene: TRBJ1-1
D gene: NA
CDR3 DNA: TGTGCCAGCAGCCAAGTGGGGAGGACTGAAGCTTTCTTT
CDR3 protein: CASSQVGRTEAFF

V gene: TRBV7-8
clone size: NA
J gene: TRBJ1-2
D gene: NA
CDR3 DNA: TGTGCCAGCAGCTTAGCGGCAGGTACTAACTATGGCTACACCTTC
CDR3 protein: CASSLAAGTNYGYTF

V gene: TRBV14
clone size: many
J gene: TRBJ2-1
D gene: NA
CDR3 DNA: TGTGCCAGCAGCGGTTTAGGAGCGCGCGAGCAGTTCTTC
CDR3 protein: CASSGLGAREQFF

V gene: TRBV13
clone size: NA
J gene: TRBJ2-1
D gene: NA
CDR3 DNA: TGTGCCAGCAGCTTGTTAGGAACGAATGAGCAGTTCTTC
CDR3 protein: CASSLLGTNEQFF

V gene: TRBV5-1
clone size: once
J gene: TRBJ2-5
D gene: NA
CDR3 DNA: TGCGCCAGCAGCTTCGGACAGCAGCAAGAGACCCAGTACTTC
CDR3 protein: CASSFGQQQETQYF

V gene: TRBV18
clone size: NA
J gene: TRBJ1-2
D gene: NA
CDR3 DNA: TGTGCCAGCTCACCTTTGGGGGGAGAATATGGCTACACCTTC
CDR3 protein: CASSPLGGEYGYTF

V gene: TRBV5-1
clone size: NA
J gene: TRBJ2-3
D gene: TRBD2
CDR3 DNA: TGCGCCAGCGCGAATAGCGGGGGGCGTAGCACAGATACGCAGTATTTT
CDR3 protein: CASANSGGRSTDTQYF

V gene: TRBV5-1
clone size: NA
J gene: TRBJ1-1
D gene: NA
CDR3 DNA: TGCGCCAGCAGCTTATACCAGGGGAACACTGAAGCTTTCTTT
CDR3 protein: CASSLYQGNTEAFF

V gene: TRBV7-2
clone size: once
J gene: TRBJ2-5
D gene: NA
CDR3 DNA: TGTGCCAGCAGCTTTGTCGGCGCGCGGACCCAGTACTTC
CDR3 protein: CASSFVGARTQYF

V gene: TRBV11-2
clone size: few
J gene: TRBJ2-7
D gene: NA
CDR3 DNA: TGTGCCAGCAGCCCCCGAGGAGGCGCCTCATACGAGCAGTACTTC
CDR3 protein: CASSPRGGASYEQYF

V gene: TRBV27
clone size: NA
J gene: TRBJ2-3
D gene: TRBD1
CDR3 DNA: TGTGCCAGCAGTCAAGTCCCGGGACAGGGGATATCGCAGTATTTT
CDR3 protein: CASSQVPGQGISQYF

V gene: TRBV5-1
clone size: NA
J gene: TRBJ2-3
D gene: TRBD1
CDR3 DNA: TGCGCCAGCAGCTTGGTGAAGGGGGCTCTGGATACGCAGTATTTT
CDR3 protein: CASSLVKGALDTQYF

V gene: TRBV7-6
clone size: many
J gene: TRBJ2-7
D gene: TRBD1
CDR3 DNA: TGTGCCAGCAGCTTAATGGGGCAGGGGGCGGGTGAGCAGTACTTC
CDR3 protein: CASSLMGQGAGEQYF

V gene: TRBV11-2
clone size: many
J gene: TRBJ2-1
D gene: NA
CDR3 DNA: TGTGCCAGCACCCCCGGTAACAGCGAGCAGTTCTTC
CDR3 protein: CASTPGNSEQFF

V gene: TRBV5-1
clone size: NA
J gene: TRBJ1-3
D gene: NA
CDR3 DNA: TGCGCCAGCAGCTTGCAACAGGGCGGCGGAAACACCATATATTTT
CDR3 protein: CASSLQQGGGNTIYF

V gene: TRBV5-5
clone size: NA
J gene: TRBJ1-1
D gene: NA
CDR3 DNA: TGTGCCAGCAGCTACGCGGCAGGGAACACTGAAGCTTTCTTT
CDR3 protein: CASSYAAGNTEAFF

V gene: TRBV7-6
clone size: few
J gene: TRBJ2-2
D gene: NA
CDR3 DNA: TGTGCCAGCAGCAACTGGGGGGCCGGGGAGCTGTTTTTT
CDR3 protein: CASSNWGAGELFF

V gene: TRBV6-5
clone size: NA
J gene: TRBJ2-7
D gene: TRBD1
CDR3 DNA: TGTGCCAGCAGGCTACCGGGACAGGGTATAGGCGAGCAGTACTTC
CDR3 protein: CASRLPGQGIGEQYF